The sequence of this T cell receptor (beta chain) was determined in a study of CD8 T cells in Susac syndrome. When the RNA was reverse transcribed, random hexamers were used with an input of roughly 0.5 to 1 ug. It was immunoSEQ multiplex PCR that amplified TCR beta CDR3 across 54 Vbeta and 13 Jbeta. TCRdb called the immunoSEQ multiplex PCR reads again in MiXCR, with one record for every CDR3 protein. Of under 85,000 distinct CDR3 sequences listed, roughly 94% were seen once; the top ten hold roughly 1%. TEMRA cells were FACS-enriched, and CD8+ and CD4+ T cells were isolated negatively. In the case of this clonotype: Antigen unknown.

Whole-study findings and limits: Across the total CD8+ repertoires, some 16 Susac-specific public clones were found. The CD8+ TEMRA repertoires yielded five such clones.

Germline CDR1 SGDLS, CDR2 YYNGEE. V lost 4 bases and J 8 bases, leaving 10 bases between the germline ends. CDR3 length equals 12 residues. V is TRBV9 and J is TRBJ1-3; D unclear. The specimen was CD8+ T cells from PBMCs. The receptor's source is a human donor with Susac syndrome. CDR3: CASSPDGYTIYF. CDR3 bases: TGTGCCAGCAGCCCAGACGGGTACACCATATATTTT.